This record concerns one TCR beta chain sequence. Original analysis: Amplification of reference gene primers was used by the study to estimate nucleated cell counts. Some clones are missing from TCRdb's copy, which holds only in-frame ones; the method was immunoSEQ multiplex PCR. That table supplies the V and J calls and clone size; D and trimming were determined from the DNA. The sample shows roughly 220,000 clones, about 85% of them seen only once. The data were obtained in a study of blood T cell repertoires in COVID-19. Study-wide context: Samples taken during acute and convalescent COVID-19 were collected in the United States, Italy and Spain. T cells, B-cell-depleted T cells, or PBMCs supplied cDNA or gDNA.

Germline V gene data show CDR1 as MDHEN and CDR2 as SYDVKM. J was trimmed by 2 bases and V by 2 bases; bases with no gene match: 6. This CDR3 spans 16 amino acids. This TCR derives from a man between 45 and 60 years old who had recovered from COVID-19. Material for sequencing was peripheral blood. J is TRBJ2-3 and V is TRBV28; 8 positions agree with TRBD2. For the CDR3, the DNA is TGTGCCAGCAGTTTAATACTAGCGGTATCCACAGATACGCAGTATTTT. Its protein product is CASSLILAVSTDTQYF. Full variable domain (missing parts from reference TRBV28 and TRBJ2-3): DVKVTQSSRYLVKRTGEKVFLECVQDMDHENMFWYRQDPGLGLRLIYFSYDVKMKEKGDIPEGYSVSREKKERFSLILESASTNQTSMYLCASSLILAVSTDTQYFGPGTRLTVL.